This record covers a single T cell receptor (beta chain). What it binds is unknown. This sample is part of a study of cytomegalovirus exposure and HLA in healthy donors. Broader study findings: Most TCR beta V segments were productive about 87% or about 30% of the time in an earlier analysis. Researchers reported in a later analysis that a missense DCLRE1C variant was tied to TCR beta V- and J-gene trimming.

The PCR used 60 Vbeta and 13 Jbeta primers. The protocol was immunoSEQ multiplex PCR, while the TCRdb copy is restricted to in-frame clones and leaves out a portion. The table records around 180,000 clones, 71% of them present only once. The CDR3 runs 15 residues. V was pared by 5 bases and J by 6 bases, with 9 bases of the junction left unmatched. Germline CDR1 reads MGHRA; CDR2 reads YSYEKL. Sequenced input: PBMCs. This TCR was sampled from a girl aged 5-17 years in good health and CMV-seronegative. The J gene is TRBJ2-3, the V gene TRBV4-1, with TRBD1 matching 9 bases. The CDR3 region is CASSYSGTGFDTQYF. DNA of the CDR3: TGCGCCAGCAGCTACTCCGGGACAGGGTTTGATACGCAGTATTTT.